Each of the 11 T cell receptor beta chains below was sequenced from the same sample in a study of blood T cell repertoires in COVID-19. Profiling relied on immunoSEQ multiplex PCR, and the TCRdb table lists in-frame clones only, not all of them. The sample contains 150,000 to 200,000 clones, 76% of which appear only once. The sequenced material came from PBMCs or T cells enriched from blood (not recorded which). The receptors here all came from a woman between 50 and 59 years old with acute COVID-19.

This chain joins TRBV19 and TRBJ1-2; a possible D gene is TRBD1 (6 bases). Deletions cut 6 bases from V and 2 bases from J, with 13 bases between. This CDR3 region has 14 residues. Germline lookup yields CDR1 LNHDA and CDR2 SQIVND (reference sequence). Here the CDR3 reads CASRPRTANYGYTF. The CDR3 bases are TGTGCCAGTAGACCCCGGACAGCCAACTATGGCTACACCTTC. The whole variable domain, remainder taken from reference TRBV19 and TRBJ1-2, is DGGITQSPKYLFRKEGQNVTLSCEQNLNHDAMYWYRQDPGQGLRLIYYSQIVNDFQKGDIAEGYSVSREKKESFPLTVTSAQKNPTAFYLCASRPRTANYGYTFGSGTRLTVV.

The chain joins TRBV7-8 to TRBJ1-2, with a weak D call TRBD1 (5 bases). The CDR3 loop spans 13 amino acids. Trimming took off 5 bases at V and 3 bases at J, with 10 bases between the two ends. Germline V gives CDR1 SGHVS, CDR2 FQNEAQ. This CDR3 is CASSLGGYYGYTF. Here the CDR3 DNA reads TGTGCCAGCAGCCTGGGGGGTTACTATGGCTACACCTTC.

Details on this clone: At one end the junction does not follow the germline gene, possibly because of a read error. The chain carries TRBV4-2 and TRBJ1-2, with 11 bases matching TRBD1. Germline CDR1 and CDR2: LGHNA and YNFKEQ. This CDR3 region has 16 residues. CDR3 loop: CVSSSGQGAQVYGYTF. For the CDR3, the DNA is TGTGTCAGCAGCTCTGGACAGGGGGCGCAGGTCTATGGCTACACCTTC.

The chain has TRBV19 and TRBJ1-1, with a weak D call TRBD1 (6 bases). The CDR3 loop spans 14 amino acids. Germline loops: CDR1 LNHDA, CDR2 SQIVND (reference sequence). V was pared by 7 bases and J by 5 bases, with 17 bases between. CDR3 amino acids: CASIPQGRRTEAFF. The CDR3 DNA reads TGTGCCAGTATACCACAGGGAAGGAGGACTGAAGCTTTCTTT.

V gene TRBV7-2 combines with J gene TRBJ1-2; D is unresolved. With 5 bases removed from V and 8 bases from J, the gap between germline ends came to 9 bases. Germline CDR1 SGHTA, CDR2 FQGNSA. The CDR3 contains 11 residues. The CDR3 bases are TGTGCCAGCAGCCCATCGGGAGGCTACACCTTC. Translating it yields CASSPSGGYTF.

The rearrangement links TRBV5-1 to TRBJ2-5, with TRBD1 as a possible D gene (5 bases). Trimming left V 4 bases short and J 1 base short, with 14 bases between. Germline-derived CDR1 and CDR2 are SGHRS and YFSETQ. The CDR3 has 15 residues. The CDR3 region is CASSLRVSPQETQYF. The CDR3 DNA follows: TGCGCCAGCAGCCTCAGGGTTTCCCCCCAAGAGACCCAGTACTTC.

The gene calls are TRBV5-1 and TRBJ1-2, with 10 bases matching TRBD1. The V gene's germline CDR1 is SGHRS and CDR2 YFSETQ. This CDR3 comprises 15 residues. V trimming: 1 base; J trimming: 5 bases; junction bases outside the gene matches: 5. CDR3 loop: CASSLNGQGVYGYTF. CDR3 coding DNA: TGCGCCAGCAGCTTGAACGGACAGGGGGTTTATGGCTACACCTTC.

This chain links TRBV20-1 with TRBJ2-1, with 9 nucleotides matching TRBD1. V lost 6 bases, J lost 14 bases, and 8 bases stayed unmatched. The CDR3 sequence is 11 residues long. Per the germline V gene, CDR1 is DFQATT and CDR2 is SNEGSKA (reference sequence). CDR3 coding DNA: TGCAGTGCGCCTAACAGGGGGCAGGAGTTCTTC. Protein: CSAPNRGQEFF.

V and J are TRBV25-1 and TRBJ1-3; D is unclear. The CDR3 is 14 amino acids. Trimming removed 1 base at V and 0 bases at J, with 4 bases between. The germline gives CDR1 MGHDK, CDR2 SYGVNS. CDR3 coding DNA: TGTGCCAGCAGTGAATTGAGCTCTGGAAACACCATATATTTT. Translation gives CASSELSSGNTIYF.

The chain is built from TRBV29-1 and TRBJ2-5; possible D gene TRBD1, 6 bases. Per the germline V gene, CDR1 is SQVTM and CDR2 is ANQGSEA. The CDR3 consists of 12 residues. CDR3 region: CSGTPVQETQYF. Here the CDR3 DNA reads TGCAGTGGGACACCGGTCCAAGAGACCCAGTACTTC.

J is TRBJ1-2 and V is TRBV20-1; a possible D gene is TRBD1 (5 bases). Per the germline V gene, CDR1 is DFQATT and CDR2 is SNEGSKA (reference sequence). Trimming left V 3 bases short and J 3 bases short, with 14 bases between. This CDR3 region has 14 residues. DNA for the CDR3: TGCAGTGCTAGTCGGGGGTCCGAATACTATGGCTACACCTTC. Translated: CSASRGSEYYGYTF.